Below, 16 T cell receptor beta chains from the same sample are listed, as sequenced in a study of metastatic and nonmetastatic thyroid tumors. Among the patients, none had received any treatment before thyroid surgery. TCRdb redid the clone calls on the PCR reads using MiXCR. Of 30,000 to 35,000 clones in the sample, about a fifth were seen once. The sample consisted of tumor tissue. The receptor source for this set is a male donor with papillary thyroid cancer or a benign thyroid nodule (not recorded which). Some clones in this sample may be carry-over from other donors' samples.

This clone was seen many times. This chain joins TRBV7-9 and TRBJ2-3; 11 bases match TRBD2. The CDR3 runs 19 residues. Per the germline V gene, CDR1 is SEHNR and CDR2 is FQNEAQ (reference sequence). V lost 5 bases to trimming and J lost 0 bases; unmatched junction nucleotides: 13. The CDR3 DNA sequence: TGTGCCAGCAGCGCACCTCAGTTTAGCGGGAGGGCGAGCACAGATACGCAGTATTTT. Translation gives CASSAPQFSGRASTDTQYF.

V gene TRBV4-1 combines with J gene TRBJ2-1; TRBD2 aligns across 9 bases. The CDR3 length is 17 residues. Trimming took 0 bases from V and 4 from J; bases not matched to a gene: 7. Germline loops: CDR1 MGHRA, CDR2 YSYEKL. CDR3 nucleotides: TGCGCCAGCAGCCAAGATAGGGCTAGCGGGGAATACAATGAGCAGTTCTTC. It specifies CASSQDRASGEYNEQFF.

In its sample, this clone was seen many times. CDR3 bases: TGTGCCAGCAGCCAAACTTCAGGGTCGCGACCCTACGAGCAGTACTTC. Its protein is CASSQTSGSRPYEQYF. The J gene is TRBJ2-7, the V gene TRBV11-1; a weak D match, TRBD1 (5 bases). Germline assignment: CDR1 SGHAT and CDR2 FQDESV (reference sequence). There are 16 residues in the CDR3. Trimming took 5 bases from V and 2 from J, leaving 19 bases between them.

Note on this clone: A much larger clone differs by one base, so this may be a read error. In DNA, the CDR3 is TGTGCCAGCAGAAAGACGGCCCGCCAAGAGACCCAGTACTTC. It specifies CASRKTARQETQYF. This chain links TRBV5-4 with TRBJ2-5; D gene uncertain. The germline V gene encodes CDR1 SGHNT and CDR2 YYREEE (reference sequence). Deletions cut 5 bases from V and 1 base from J, with 12 bases between. CDR3 length equals 14 residues.

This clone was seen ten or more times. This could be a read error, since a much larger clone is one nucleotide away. CDR3 sequence (DNA): TGTGCCAGCAGTTGCCGGCAAGAGACCCAGTACTTC. Translation: CASSCRQETQYF. The chain has TRBV28 and TRBJ2-5; D is uncertain. Germline values: CDR1 MDHEN, CDR2 SYDVKM. V lost 4 bases and J lost 2, with 5 bases in between. The CDR3 is 12 amino acids.

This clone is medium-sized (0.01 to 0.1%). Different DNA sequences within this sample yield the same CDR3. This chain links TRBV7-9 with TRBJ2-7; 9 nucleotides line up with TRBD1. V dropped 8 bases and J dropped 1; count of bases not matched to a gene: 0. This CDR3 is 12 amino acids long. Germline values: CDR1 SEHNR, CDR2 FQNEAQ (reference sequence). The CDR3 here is CASGTGSYEQYF. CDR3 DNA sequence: TGTGCCAGCGGGACAGGGTCCTACGAGCAGTACTTC.

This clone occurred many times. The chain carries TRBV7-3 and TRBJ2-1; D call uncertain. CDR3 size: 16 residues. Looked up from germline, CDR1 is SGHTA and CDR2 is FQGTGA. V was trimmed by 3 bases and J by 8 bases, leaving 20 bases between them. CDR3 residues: CASSFIGPPKVDEQFF. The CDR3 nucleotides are TGTGCCAGCAGCTTTATTGGGCCCCCGAAGGTCGATGAGCAGTTCTTC.

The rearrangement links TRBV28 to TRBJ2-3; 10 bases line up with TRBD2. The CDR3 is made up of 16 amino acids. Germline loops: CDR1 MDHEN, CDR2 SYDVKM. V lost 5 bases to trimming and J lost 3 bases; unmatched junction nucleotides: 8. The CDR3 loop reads CASSNLAGARTDTQYF. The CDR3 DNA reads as TGTGCCAGCAGTAACCTAGCGGGAGCGAGAACAGATACGCAGTATTTT.

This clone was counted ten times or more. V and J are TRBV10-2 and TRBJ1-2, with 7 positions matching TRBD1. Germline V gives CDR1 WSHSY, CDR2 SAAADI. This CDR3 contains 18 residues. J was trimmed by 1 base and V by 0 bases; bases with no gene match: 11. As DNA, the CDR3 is TGCGCCAGCAGTGAGTCCCCCGGAGGGGGCCTCCTTAACTATGGCTACACCTTC. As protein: CASSESPGGGLLNYGYTF.

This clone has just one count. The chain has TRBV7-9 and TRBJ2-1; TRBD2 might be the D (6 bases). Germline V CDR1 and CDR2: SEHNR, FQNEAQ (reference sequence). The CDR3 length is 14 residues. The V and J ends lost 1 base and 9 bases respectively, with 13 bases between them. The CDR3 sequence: CASSLEWGVCEQFF. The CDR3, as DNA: TGTGCCAGCAGCTTAGAATGGGGGGTTTGTGAGCAGTTCTTC.

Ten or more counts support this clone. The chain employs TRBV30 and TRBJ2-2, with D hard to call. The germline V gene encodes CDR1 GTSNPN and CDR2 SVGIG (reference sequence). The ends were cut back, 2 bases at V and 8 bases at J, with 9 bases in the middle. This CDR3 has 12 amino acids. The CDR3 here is CAWSPPRGELFF. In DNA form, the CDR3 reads TGTGCCTGGAGTCCCCCTAGGGGGGAGCTGTTTTTT. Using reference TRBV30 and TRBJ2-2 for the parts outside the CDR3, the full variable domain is SQTIHQWPATLVQPVGSPLSLECTVEGTSNPNLYWYRQAAGRGLQLLFYSVGIGQISSEVPQNLSASRPQDRQFILSSKKLLLSDSGFYLCAWSPPRGELFFGEGSRLTVL.

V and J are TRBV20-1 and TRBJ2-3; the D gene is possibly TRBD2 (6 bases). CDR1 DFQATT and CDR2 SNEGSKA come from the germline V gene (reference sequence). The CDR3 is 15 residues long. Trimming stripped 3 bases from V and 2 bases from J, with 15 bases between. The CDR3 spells CSASNNGGITDTQYF. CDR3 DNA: TGCAGTGCTAGTAACAACGGGGGAATCACAGATACGCAGTATTTT.

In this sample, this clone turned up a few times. This CDR3 reads CASSISSGDTEAFF. CDR3 in DNA: TGTGCCAGCAGCATATCCTCGGGGGACACTGAAGCTTTCTTT. The V gene is TRBV6-4, the J gene TRBJ1-1; D may be TRBD1 (5 bases). This CDR3 has 14 residues. CDR1 and CDR2 from the germline V gene are MRHNA and SNTAGT. The ends were cut back, 6 bases at V and 3 bases at J, with 14 bases in the middle.

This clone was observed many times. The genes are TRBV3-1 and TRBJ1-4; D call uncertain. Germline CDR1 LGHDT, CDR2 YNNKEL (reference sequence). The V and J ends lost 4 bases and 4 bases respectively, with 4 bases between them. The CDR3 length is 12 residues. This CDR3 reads CASSRVNEKLFF. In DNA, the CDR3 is TGTGCCAGCAGCCGGGTTAATGAAAAACTGTTTTTT.

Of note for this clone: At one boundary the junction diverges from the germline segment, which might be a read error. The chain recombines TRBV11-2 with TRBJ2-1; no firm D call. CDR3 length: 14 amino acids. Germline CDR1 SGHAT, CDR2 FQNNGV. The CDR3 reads CASSSGISMNEQLF. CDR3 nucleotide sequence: TGTGCCAGCAGCTCTGGGATATCGATGAATGAGCAGCTCTTC.

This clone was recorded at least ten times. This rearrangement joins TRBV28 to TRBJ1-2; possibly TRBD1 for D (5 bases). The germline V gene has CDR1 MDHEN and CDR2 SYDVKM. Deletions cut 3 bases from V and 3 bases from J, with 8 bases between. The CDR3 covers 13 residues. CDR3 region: CASSLDTDYGYTF. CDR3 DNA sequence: TGTGCCAGCAGTTTGGACACTGACTATGGCTACACCTTC.